The next 18 T cell receptor beta chains were all read from a single sample in a study of blood T cell repertoires in COVID-19. Profiling relied on immunoSEQ multiplex PCR, and the TCRdb table lists in-frame clones only, not all of them. The sample consists of about 180,000 clones, 88% of them appearing once. Sequencing was performed on PBMCs or T cells enriched from blood (not recorded which). Receptors were obtained from a woman in her late teens or twenties who had recovered from COVID-19.

CDR3 sequence reads: CAISVLMGGQEYNEQFF. CDR3 bases: TGTGCCATCAGTGTATTAATGGGAGGACAGGAATACAATGAGCAGTTCTTC. The chain has TRBV10-3 and TRBJ2-1, with a possible D match to TRBD1 (7 bases). V was trimmed by 4 bases and J by 4 bases, leaving 20 bases between them. Germline V gene lookup returns CDR1 ENHRY and CDR2 SYGVKD. CDR3 length equals 17 residues.

The chain recombines TRBV23-1 with TRBJ1-1; D call uncertain. TRBV23-1 is an ORF; its function is uncertain. The CDR3 runs to 14 residues. The germline V and J ends were trimmed by 6 bases and 0 bases, with 11 bases remaining between them. This CDR3 reads CASRRKSLNTEAFF. The CDR3 bases are TGCGCCAGCAGGCGAAAAAGTCTGAACACTGAAGCTTTCTTT.

J is TRBJ1-3 and V is TRBV21-1; the table's TRBD1 call for D was not verified on the DNA. TRBV21-1 is given as a pseudogene. The CDR3 has 19 residues. The CDR3 protein is CASSKKCVEQGDTGNTIYF. CDR3 sequence (DNA): TGTGCCAGCAGCAAAAAGTGTGTGGAACAGGGTGATACTGGAAACACCATATATTTT.

This chain links TRBV19 with TRBJ1-2; 11 bases agree with TRBD1. Germline V gives CDR1 LNHDA, CDR2 SQIVND (reference sequence). The length of the CDR3 is 16 residues. The V gene end was trimmed by 6 bases and the J gene end by 3 bases; junction bases not matched to a gene: 9. The CDR3 reads CASRETGTGGYYGYTF. The CDR3, as DNA: TGTGCCAGTAGAGAAACCGGGACAGGGGGATACTATGGCTACACCTTC. The variable domain in full, with the rest retrieved from reference TRBV19 and TRBJ1-2, is DGGITQSPKYLFRKEGQNVTLSCEQNLNHDAMYWYRQDPGQGLRLIYYSQIVNDFQKGDIAEGYSVSREKKESFPLTVTSAQKNPTAFYLCASRETGTGGYYGYTFGSGTRLTVV.

The table lists this clone with a few counts. The chain is built from TRBV5-8 and TRBJ1-4; possibly TRBD1 for D (6 bases). Per germline, CDR1 SGHTS and CDR2 YDEGEE. The CDR3 runs 15 residues. Trimming took 1 base from V and 7 from J, leaving 14 bases between them. The CDR3 loop is CASSLRGTGSEKLFF. CDR3 in DNA: TGTGCCAGCAGCTTGAGGGGTACAGGGAGTGAAAAACTGTTTTTT.

This rearrangement joins TRBV6-5 to TRBJ2-3; TRBD2 matches at 8 bases. The ends lost 4 bases at V and 1 base at J; junction bases unmatched: 1. The CDR3 length is 14 residues. Germline CDR1 and CDR2: MNHEY and SVGAGI. The CDR3 spells CASSSTSGTDTQYF. The DNA for the CDR3 is TGTGCCAGCAGTTCGACTAGCGGCACAGATACGCAGTATTTT.

This chain uses TRBV10-3 with TRBJ2-4; 9 nucleotides align to TRBD2. The CDR3 covers 19 residues. CDR1 and CDR2 (germline): ENHRY, SYGVKD. The junction had 12 bases not matched to a gene; V was cut back by 2 bases and J by 1 base. This CDR3 reads CAISEGGLAGAGAKNIQYF. CDR3 DNA: TGTGCCATCAGTGAGGGCGGGTTAGCGGGAGCGGGTGCCAAAAACATTCAGTACTTC.

The chain combines TRBV6-5 with TRBJ2-1; 7 nucleotides match TRBD1. Germline V gives CDR1 MNHEY, CDR2 SVGAGI. The CDR3 sequence is 16 residues long. The junction had 8 bases not matched to a gene; V was cut back by 0 bases and J by 6 bases. The CDR3 coding sequence is TGTGCCAGCAGTTACTCGGACCCCAGGGGGACCAATGAGCAGTTCTTC. Protein sequence: CASSYSDPRGTNEQFF.

The V call is TRBV5-6, the J call TRBJ1-3, with 8 bases that match TRBD1. The CDR3 consists of 16 residues. Trimming cost V 2 bases and J 0 bases; bases outside gene matches: 4. Per the germline V gene, CDR1 is SGHDT and CDR2 is YYEEEE. The CDR3 region is CASSLTGTGSGNTIYF. The CDR3, as DNA: TGTGCCAGCAGCTTAACAGGGACAGGCTCTGGAAACACCATATATTTT.

This clone was counted a few times. V is TRBV2 and J is TRBJ2-7; possibly TRBD2 for D (5 bases). Germline V CDR1 and CDR2: SNHLY, FYNNEI. The length of the CDR3 is 13 residues. Deletions cut 7 bases from V and 0 bases from J, with 10 bases between. This chain's CDR3 is CASMGGPSYEQYF. The DNA of the CDR3 is TGTGCCAGCATGGGCGGGCCCTCCTACGAGCAGTACTTC.

The chain links TRBV28 to TRBJ1-2; 10 bases line up with TRBD1. With V trimmed by 3 bases and J by 8 bases, 6 bases remained unmatched. Germline V CDR1 and CDR2: MDHEN, SYDVKM. CDR3 size: 14 residues. The CDR3 protein is CASSLGDRGYGYTF. For the CDR3, the DNA is TGTGCCAGCAGTTTGGGGGACAGGGGTTACGGCTACACCTTC.

The chain is built from TRBV7-9 and TRBJ1-2; 7 bases match TRBD1. Germline lookup yields CDR1 SEHNR and CDR2 FQNEAQ (reference sequence). The CDR3 has 16 residues. After removal of 4 bases from V and 6 bases from J, the junction contained 14 bases not matched to a gene. The DNA of the CDR3 is TGTGCCAGCAGCTCCTCCGGGACAGCCAATTCAGATGGCTACACCTTC. It codes for CASSSSGTANSDGYTF.

V and J are TRBV19 and TRBJ1-5; D is ambiguous. CDR1 is LNHDA, CDR2 SQIVND, per germline (reference sequence). CDR3 length equals 15 residues. Trimming took off 3 bases at V and 5 bases at J, with 14 bases between the two ends. The CDR3 here is CASSIGTVSYQPQHF. CDR3 in DNA: TGTGCCAGTAGTATCGGCACAGTCAGTTATCAGCCCCAGCATTTT. Using reference TRBV19 and TRBJ1-5 for the parts outside the CDR3, the full variable domain is DGGITQSPKYLFRKEGQNVTLSCEQNLNHDAMYWYRQDPGQGLRLIYYSQIVNDFQKGDIAEGYSVSREKKESFPLTVTSAQKNPTAFYLCASSIGTVSYQPQHFGDGTRLSIL.

V usage is TRBV19 and J usage is TRBJ1-1, with D maybe TRBD1 (5 bases). Trimming took 4 bases from V and 4 from J, leaving 25 bases between them. This CDR3 has 18 residues. Germline V CDR1 and CDR2: LNHDA, SQIVND (reference sequence). The DNA of the CDR3 is TGTGCCAGTAGTAGGAGAGAGGTAGCTCCAGGGTGGGGCACTGAAGCTTTCTTT. This encodes CASSRREVAPGWGTEAFF.

The chain uses TRBV7-6 and TRBJ2-1; weak D call: TRBD2 (6 bases). The CDR3 is 13 amino acids. V lost 5 bases, J lost 6 bases, and 11 bases lay in between. In germline, CDR1 is SGHVS, CDR2 FNYEAQ. The CDR3 protein is CASSPGEGNEQFF. The CDR3 DNA reads TGTGCCAGCAGCCCGGGGGAAGGCAATGAGCAGTTCTTC. Complete variable domain (other parts from reference TRBV7-6 and TRBJ2-1): GAGVSQSPRYKVTKRGQDVALRCDPISGHVSLYWYRQALGQGPEFLTYFNYEAQQDKSGLPNDRFSAERPEGSISTLTIQRTEQRDSAMYRCASSPGEGNEQFFGPGTRLTVL.

The rearrangement links TRBV2 to TRBJ1-5; 11 positions match TRBD1. V shed 6 bases and J 6 bases; nucleotides not matched to a gene: 7. The germline gives CDR1 SNHLY, CDR2 FYNNEI. The CDR3 spans 15 residues. The CDR3 reads CASSRGTGGSQPQHF. Written as DNA, the CDR3 is TGTGCCAGCAGCCGGGGGACAGGGGGAAGTCAGCCCCAGCATTTT. The variable domain in full, completed from reference TRBV2 and TRBJ1-5, reads EPEVTQTPSHQVTQMGQEVILRCVPISNHLYFYWYRQILGQKVEFLVSFYNNEISEKSEIFDDQFSVERPDGSNFTLKIRSTKLEDSAMYFCASSRGTGGSQPQHFGDGTRLSIL.

The chain uses TRBV5-1 and TRBJ2-5, with TRBD2 as a possible D gene (6 bases). Trimming took 5 bases from V and 4 from J, leaving 9 bases between them. CDR1 SGHRS and CDR2 YFSETQ come from the germline V gene. CDR3 length: 12 residues. The CDR3 bases are TGCGCCAGCAGAGTGGAGGGAGAGACCCAGTACTTC. The encoded protein is CASRVEGETQYF.

The table lists this clone with a few counts. The V and J genes are TRBV7-8 and TRBJ1-1; 10 bases are shared with TRBD1. Trimming cost V 3 bases and J 6 bases; bases outside gene matches: 7. The CDR3 loop spans 15 amino acids. Germline V gives CDR1 SGHVS, CDR2 FQNEAQ. The chain's CDR3 is CASSLGQGITAEAFF. The CDR3, as DNA: TGTGCCAGCAGCTTGGGACAGGGGATTACGGCTGAAGCTTTCTTT.